This TCR beta chain was identified in a study of technical replicates of blood from a handful of donors. CDR3 length equals 12 residues. CDR1 is SGDLS and CDR2 is YYNGEE in the germline V gene. Trimming took off 6 bases at V and 4 bases at J, with 8 bases between the two ends. TCRdb keeps only in-frame clones here, not all; method: immunoSEQ multiplex PCR. The profile shows some 80,000 clones, 97% of them singletons. The receptor's source is a human donor in good health. The genes are TRBV9 and TRBJ1-5, with unresolved D. Sequenced sample: T cells isolated from PBMCs. The CDR3 loop is CASNRGNQPQHF. DNA for the CDR3: TGTGCCAGCAACCGGGGTAATCAGCCCCAGCATTTT.